The 7 T cell receptor beta chains given below trace back to one sample, sequenced in a study of cytomegalovirus exposure and HLA in healthy donors (dated 2017 in TCRdb). The library was produced with the immunoSEQ multiplex PCR assay. The multiplex PCR relied on a mix of 60 forward primers for TCR Vbeta segments and 13 reverse primers for TCR Jbeta segments. TCRdb holds this immuneACCESS table with in-frame rearrangements only. Some clones are missing; in checked studies, unresolved V genes explain under half, and the rest has no known cause. Across this sample there are around 140,000 clones, with under 85% seen only once. In total, the top ten clones hold 4.2% of the sample. What was sequenced was PBMCs. The receptors come from a male donor in good health and CMV-seropositive.

The CDR3 loop is CASSPSRDSSYEQYF. The CDR3 DNA reads TGTGCCAGCAGCCCCAGCCGGGACAGCTCCTACGAGCAGTACTTC. The V and J genes are TRBV7-2 and TRBJ2-7; 7 bases agree with TRBD1. Germline CDR1 reads SGHTA; CDR2 reads FQGNSA. The CDR3 spans 15 residues. V was clipped by 5 bases and J by 0 bases; unmatched bases: 7.

The chain couples TRBV5-1 to TRBJ2-2, with 9 bases lining up with TRBD1. This CDR3 has 14 residues. Germline V gene data show CDR1 as SGHRS and CDR2 as YFSETQ. V was clipped by 0 bases and J by 6 bases; unmatched bases: 0. In DNA form, the CDR3 reads TGCGCCAGCAGCTTGGGACAGGGGGCCGGGGAGCTGTTTTTT. It is translated as CASSLGQGAGELFF.

Only a few counts were recorded for this clone. The rearrangement joins TRBV7-9 to TRBJ1-1; 7 nucleotides align to TRBD1. V dropped 5 bases and J dropped 6; count of bases not matched to a gene: 12. The CDR3 runs to 15 residues. The germline gives CDR1 SEHNR, CDR2 FQNEAQ (reference sequence). CDR3 coding DNA: TGTGCCAGCAGCCCAACGCGGGACAGTGGATCTGAAGCTTTCTTT. Its protein is CASSPTRDSGSEAFF.

The chain has TRBV28 and TRBJ2-1; 14 bases are a match to TRBD2. The CDR3 spans 18 residues. Per the germline V gene, CDR1 is MDHEN and CDR2 is SYDVKM. J lost 9 bases, V lost 3 bases, and 13 bases had no gene match. CDR3 residues: CASSLGTSGRWTRVEQFF. DNA of the CDR3: TGTGCCAGCAGTTTGGGGACTAGCGGGAGATGGACTAGGGTTGAGCAGTTCTTC. The variable domain in full, completed from reference TRBV28 and TRBJ2-1, reads DVKVTQSSRYLVKRTGEKVFLECVQDMDHENMFWYRQDPGLGLRLIYFSYDVKMKEKGDIPEGYSVSREKKERFSLILESASTNQTSMYLCASSLGTSGRWTRVEQFFGPGTRLTVL.

The V call is TRBV7-8, the J call TRBJ2-7; 11 nucleotides align to TRBD2. V gave up 4 bases and J gave up 7 bases; unmatched junction bases: 6. The CDR3 sequence is 14 residues long. CDR1 and CDR2 from the germline V gene are SGHVS and FQNEAQ. This chain's CDR3 is CASSSTSGGWEQYF. The CDR3 bases are TGTGCCAGCAGCTCCACTAGCGGGGGCTGGGAGCAGTACTTC.

The J gene is TRBJ2-7, the V gene TRBV6-5; TRBD2 matches 12 bases. The germline V gene encodes CDR1 MNHEY and CDR2 SVGAGI. This CDR3 region has 15 residues. V was pared by 6 bases and J by 0 bases, with 3 bases of the junction left unmatched. The CDR3: CASRGLAGSSYEQYF. DNA of the CDR3: TGTGCCAGCAGGGGACTAGCGGGTTCCTCCTACGAGCAGTACTTC.

The chain joins TRBV9 to TRBJ1-1; the D gene is possibly TRBD1 (6 bases). The CDR3 length is 14 residues. CDR1 is SGDLS, CDR2 YYNGEE, per germline. V was shortened by 0 bases and J by 11 bases, with 17 bases between the two germline ends. The CDR3 region is CASSVAPQGPGAFF. Here the CDR3 DNA reads TGTGCCAGCAGCGTAGCTCCACAGGGCCCTGGGGCTTTCTTT.